The text below deals with one T cell receptor beta chain. What it recognizes is unknown. Free of recent acute infections or vaccinations, the donors were healthy HIV-negative adults. This CDR3 spans 16 amino acids. Germline V gene sequence: CDR1 MNHEY, CDR2 SVGAGI. V trimming: 0 bases; J trimming: 3 bases; junction bases outside the gene matches: 2. This table comes from immunoSEQ multiplex PCR, and its TCRdb copy is limited to in-frame clones, with some not included. The repertoire holds more than 2 million clones, around 95% seen once, with 0.1% to 0.15% in the top ten. The sample comes from a study of shared clonotypes between healthy human individuals. Broader study findings: Limitation of the genetic and exposure-history diversity represented came from the few donors.

V gene TRBV6-5 combines with J gene TRBJ2-1; 10 nucleotides align to TRBD2. The material sequenced was naive CD4+ T cells sorted from blood. As to subset: CD45RA+ positively selected. This clonotype was obtained from a man between 18 and 29 years old in good health. CDR3 nucleotides: TGTGCCAGCAGTTACTCACTAGCGGGGATCTACAATGAGCAGTTCTTC. Its protein product is CASSYSLAGIYNEQFF.